This T cell receptor beta chain comes out of a study of blood T cell repertoires in COVID-19. Data came from immunoSEQ multiplex PCR; TCRdb stores just in-frame clones and leaves some out. The data show some 700,000 clones, more than 80% seen once. Germline V lookup: CDR1 LNHDA, CDR2 SQIVND (reference sequence). Trimming removed 4 bases from V and 1 base from J, with 13 bases in between. This CDR3 spans 15 amino acids. The sequence was collected from a young woman with acute or convalescent COVID-19. The chain has TRBV19 and TRBJ1-1; weak D call: TRBD1 (6 bases). Specimen: peripheral blood. DNA of the CDR3: TGTGCCAGTAGTAAGAGAAAACAGGGGAACACTGAAGCTTTCTTT. It yields the protein CASSKRKQGNTEAFF.